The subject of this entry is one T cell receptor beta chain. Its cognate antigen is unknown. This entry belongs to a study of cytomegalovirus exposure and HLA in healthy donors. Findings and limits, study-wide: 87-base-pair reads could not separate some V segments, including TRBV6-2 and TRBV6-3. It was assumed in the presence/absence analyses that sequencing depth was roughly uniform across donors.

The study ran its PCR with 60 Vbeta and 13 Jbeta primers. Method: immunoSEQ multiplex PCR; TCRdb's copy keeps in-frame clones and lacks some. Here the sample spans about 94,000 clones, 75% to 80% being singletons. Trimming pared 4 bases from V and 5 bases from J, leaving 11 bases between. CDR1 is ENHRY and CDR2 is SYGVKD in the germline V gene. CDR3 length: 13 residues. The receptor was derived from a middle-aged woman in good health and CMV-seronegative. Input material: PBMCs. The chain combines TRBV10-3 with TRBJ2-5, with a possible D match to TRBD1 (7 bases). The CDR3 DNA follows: TGTGCCATCAGTGGCCAGGGGGGTGAGACCCAGTACTTC. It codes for CAISGQGGETQYF.